The rows below give T cell receptor beta chains drawn from one sample of a study of T cell changes during pregnancy in multiple sclerosis. Here immunoSEQ multiplex PCR was the method, and the copy in TCRdb shows in-frame clones only, minus some. The data contain around 100,000 clones, about 91% of them singletons. The sequencing here drew on peripheral blood, taken in the second trimester of pregnancy. These receptor sequences come from a female donor with multiple sclerosis, enrolled in a pregnancy study. Each CDR3 is given with its conserved first and last residue. Fields, in order: D gene, J gene, clone size, V gene, CDR3 protein, CDR3 DNA. The D gene is left open where the match is weak. Clone size is not always given. Where it is, it says once, few, many or a class for expanded clones.

d_call: TRBD1; j_call: TRBJ1-5; clone_size: .; v_call: TRBV6-1; cdr3_aa: CASSVTGGSFQPQHF; cdr3_nt: TGTGCCAGCAGTGTGACAGGGGGTTCGTTTCAGCCCCAGCATTTT
d_call: TRBD2; j_call: TRBJ2-1; clone_size: .; v_call: TRBV2; cdr3_aa: CASSPSLAGGSYNEQFF; cdr3_nt: TGTGCCAGCAGCCCAAGTCTAGCGGGAGGTTCCTACAATGAGCAGTTCTTC
d_call: .; j_call: TRBJ1-2; clone_size: .; v_call: TRBV5-1; cdr3_aa: CASSLRATGNNYGYTF; cdr3_nt: TGCGCCAGCAGCTTGCGGGCCACAGGAAATAACTATGGCTACACCTTC
d_call: .; j_call: TRBJ2-5; clone_size: .; v_call: TRBV25-1; cdr3_aa: CASSEFLDSQETQYF; cdr3_nt: TGTGCCAGCAGTGAATTTTTGGACAGCCAAGAGACCCAGTACTTC
d_call: .; j_call: TRBJ2-3; clone_size: .; v_call: TRBV19; cdr3_aa: CASSQRAGDTQYF; cdr3_nt: TGTGCCAGTTCCCAACGGGCGGGAGATACGCAGTATTTT
d_call: .; j_call: TRBJ2-3; clone_size: .; v_call: TRBV6-5; cdr3_aa: CASSLRVSTDTQYF; cdr3_nt: TGTGCCAGCAGCCTCCGCGTTAGCACAGATACGCAGTATTTT
d_call: .; j_call: TRBJ1-5; clone_size: .; v_call: TRBV28; cdr3_aa: CASSLAALGGSNQPQHF; cdr3_nt: TGTGCCAGCAGTCTCGCTGCTTTAGGGGGTAGCAATCAGCCCCAGCATTTT
d_call: .; j_call: TRBJ2-5; clone_size: .; v_call: TRBV2; cdr3_aa: CASKGGRYQETQYF; cdr3_nt: TGTGCCAGCAAAGGAGGCCGTTACCAAGAGACCCAGTACTTC
d_call: TRBD1; j_call: TRBJ2-7; clone_size: once; v_call: TRBV6-6; cdr3_aa: CASRTTGIEQYF; cdr3_nt: TGTGCCAGCAGGACGACAGGGATCGAGCAGTACTTC
d_call: .; j_call: TRBJ2-5; clone_size: .; v_call: TRBV29-1; cdr3_aa: CSVVGPLGRAQETQYF; cdr3_nt: TGCAGCGTTGTCGGACCTTTGGGCAGGGCCCAAGAGACCCAGTACTTC
d_call: .; j_call: TRBJ2-3; clone_size: .; v_call: TRBV2; cdr3_aa: CASKGGTDTQYF; cdr3_nt: TGTGCCAGCAAAGGGGGCACAGATACGCAGTATTTT
d_call: .; j_call: TRBJ2-7; clone_size: .; v_call: TRBV6-1; cdr3_aa: CASSEVPDGVYEQYF; cdr3_nt: TGTGCCAGCAGTGAAGTCCCCGACGGGGTTTACGAGCAGTACTTC
d_call: TRBD2; j_call: TRBJ2-1; clone_size: .; v_call: TRBV5-8; cdr3_aa: CASSLTGLAGYNEQFF; cdr3_nt: TGTGCCAGCAGCTTGACCGGACTAGCGGGTTACAATGAGCAGTTCTTC
d_call: TRBD2; j_call: TRBJ2-3; clone_size: .; v_call: TRBV7-9; cdr3_aa: CASSHTSGRRTDTQYF; cdr3_nt: TGTGCCAGCAGCCATACTAGCGGGAGGCGCACAGATACGCAGTATTTT
d_call: .; j_call: TRBJ2-7; clone_size: .; v_call: TRBV19; cdr3_aa: CASSTDLPGEQYF; cdr3_nt: TGTGCCAGTAGTACGGACTTACCGGGCGAGCAGTACTTC
d_call: TRBD2; j_call: TRBJ2-5; clone_size: .; v_call: TRBV2; cdr3_aa: CASSDGPSGGTQYF; cdr3_nt: TGTGCCAGCAGTGACGGACCATCGGGGGGGACCCAGTACTTC
d_call: .; j_call: TRBJ2-1; clone_size: .; v_call: TRBV5-1; cdr3_aa: CASSLGLAGGSLYNEQFF; cdr3_nt: TGCGCCAGCAGCTTGGGGCTAGCCGGGGGAAGCCTCTACAATGAGCAGTTCTTC
d_call: .; j_call: TRBJ2-7; clone_size: once; v_call: TRBV4-3; cdr3_aa: CASSQEWGQPYEQYF; cdr3_nt: TGCGCCAGCAGCCAAGAATGGGGACAACCATACGAGCAGTACTTC
d_call: .; j_call: TRBJ2-7; clone_size: .; v_call: TRBV28; cdr3_aa: CAGGGKEQYF; cdr3_nt: TGTGCCGGGGGAGGTAAAGAGCAGTACTTC
d_call: TRBD2; j_call: TRBJ2-1; clone_size: .; v_call: TRBV9; cdr3_aa: CASSVSWTSGPYNEQFF; cdr3_nt: TGTGCCAGCAGCGTAAGCTGGACTAGCGGTCCATACAATGAGCAGTTCTTC
d_call: .; j_call: TRBJ2-7; clone_size: few; v_call: TRBV27; cdr3_aa: CASSRMRAYEQYF; cdr3_nt: TGTGCCAGCAGTCGCATGCGGGCCTACGAGCAGTACTTC
d_call: .; j_call: TRBJ2-2; clone_size: .; v_call: TRBV7-8; cdr3_aa: CASSPREGRRTGELFF; cdr3_nt: TGTGCCAGCAGCCCCCGTGAAGGGAGACGGACCGGGGAGCTGTTTTTT
d_call: TRBD1; j_call: TRBJ2-7; clone_size: .; v_call: TRBV19; cdr3_aa: CASSNRGPYEQYF; cdr3_nt: TGTGCCAGTAGTAACAGGGGACCCTACGAGCAGTACTTC
d_call: TRBD2; j_call: TRBJ2-2; clone_size: once; v_call: TRBV11-1; cdr3_aa: CASSLDARGANTGELFF; cdr3_nt: TGTGCCAGCAGCCTAGACGCACGGGGGGCGAACACCGGGGAGCTGTTTTTT
d_call: .; j_call: TRBJ2-6; clone_size: few; v_call: TRBV2; cdr3_aa: CASSGDRTLSGANVLTF; cdr3_nt: TGTGCCAGCAGTGGCGACAGAACGCTCTCTGGGGCCAACGTCCTGACTTTC
d_call: TRBD2; j_call: TRBJ2-5; clone_size: .; v_call: TRBV5-6; cdr3_aa: CASNPPGLGRETQYF; cdr3_nt: TGTGCCAGCAACCCCCCGGGACTAGGCCGAGAGACCCAGTACTTC
d_call: TRBD1; j_call: TRBJ2-7; clone_size: .; v_call: TRBV6-6; cdr3_aa: CASSSTGTGLSYEQYF; cdr3_nt: TGTGCCAGCAGTTCCACCGGGACAGGGCTTTCCTACGAGCAGTACTTC
d_call: .; j_call: TRBJ2-6; clone_size: .; v_call: TRBV27; cdr3_aa: CATKGGAGANVLTF; cdr3_nt: TGTGCCACCAAAGGCGGGGCTGGGGCCAACGTCCTGACTTTC
d_call: TRBD2; j_call: TRBJ2-1; clone_size: medium-sized; v_call: TRBV18; cdr3_aa: CASSPLPRGGSGGEQFF; cdr3_nt: TGTGCCAGCTCACCACTACCTCGAGGAGGTTCGGGAGGTGAGCAGTTCTTC
d_call: .; j_call: TRBJ2-1; clone_size: .; v_call: TRBV9; cdr3_aa: CASSALADSYNEQFF; cdr3_nt: TGTGCCAGCAGCGCACTAGCTGATTCCTACAATGAGCAGTTCTTC
d_call: TRBD2; j_call: TRBJ2-1; clone_size: .; v_call: TRBV27; cdr3_aa: CASSPEGASGRANPHNEQFF; cdr3_nt: TGTGCCAGCAGTCCTGAAGGGGCTAGCGGGAGAGCTAACCCGCACAATGAGCAGTTCTTC
d_call: .; j_call: TRBJ2-3; clone_size: .; v_call: TRBV18; cdr3_aa: CASSRDFSLDTQYF; cdr3_nt: TGTGCCAGCTCACGGGACTTCTCTCTAGATACGCAGTATTTT
d_call: TRBD1; j_call: TRBJ2-5; clone_size: .; v_call: TRBV5-1; cdr3_aa: CASSLAGTAIETQYF; cdr3_nt: TGCGCCAGCAGCTTGGCGGGGACAGCAATAGAGACCCAGTACTTC
d_call: TRBD2; j_call: TRBJ2-7; clone_size: .; v_call: TRBV27; cdr3_aa: CASSARISGRSEQYF; cdr3_nt: TGTGCCAGCAGCGCCCGGATTAGCGGGAGAAGCGAGCAGTACTTC
d_call: TRBD2; j_call: TRBJ2-7; clone_size: .; v_call: TRBV10-2; cdr3_aa: CASSYGLAGAITEQYF; cdr3_nt: TGCGCCAGCAGCTACGGACTAGCGGGAGCCATAACCGAGCAGTACTTC
d_call: TRBD1; j_call: TRBJ1-2; clone_size: .; v_call: TRBV27; cdr3_aa: CASSAYRGGWYGYTF; cdr3_nt: TGTGCCAGCAGTGCCTACAGGGGGGGTTGGTATGGCTACACCTTC
d_call: .; j_call: TRBJ1-1; clone_size: .; v_call: TRBV18; cdr3_aa: CASSLKTGEVAEAFF; cdr3_nt: TGTGCCAGCTCACTAAAAACAGGTGAGGTGGCTGAAGCTTTCTTT
d_call: .; j_call: TRBJ2-1; clone_size: .; v_call: TRBV7-9; cdr3_aa: CASSQRLVPSDNEQFF; cdr3_nt: TGTGCCAGCAGTCAGCGACTAGTTCCTAGCGACAATGAGCAGTTCTTC
d_call: TRBD1; j_call: TRBJ2-7; clone_size: .; v_call: TRBV19; cdr3_aa: CASTGTGAYEQYF; cdr3_nt: TGTGCCAGTACCGGGACAGGGGCTTACGAGCAGTACTTC
d_call: TRBD1; j_call: TRBJ1-2; clone_size: .; v_call: TRBV2; cdr3_aa: CAILTGPYGYTF; cdr3_nt: TGTGCCATCCTGACAGGGCCCTATGGCTACACCTTC
d_call: .; j_call: TRBJ2-7; clone_size: .; v_call: TRBV11-3; cdr3_aa: CASSLHGSYEQYF; cdr3_nt: TGTGCCAGCAGCCTGCACGGGTCCTACGAGCAGTACTTC
d_call: TRBD1; j_call: TRBJ2-7; clone_size: .; v_call: TRBV5-6; cdr3_aa: CASSFRGLHEQYF; cdr3_nt: TGTGCCAGCAGCTTTAGGGGGCTCCACGAGCAGTACTTC
d_call: .; j_call: TRBJ1-4; clone_size: .; v_call: TRBV6-6; cdr3_aa: CASTAERENEKLFF; cdr3_nt: TGTGCCAGCACCGCGGAGAGAGAGAATGAAAAACTGTTTTTT
d_call: TRBD2; j_call: TRBJ2-1; clone_size: once; v_call: TRBV9; cdr3_aa: CASSVVSSGRGAYNEQFF; cdr3_nt: TGTGCCAGCAGCGTAGTGAGTAGCGGGAGAGGGGCCTACAATGAGCAGTTCTTC
d_call: TRBD2; j_call: TRBJ2-5; clone_size: once; v_call: TRBV29-1; cdr3_aa: CSVQISGTETQYF; cdr3_nt: TGCAGCGTTCAGATTAGCGGGACGGAGACCCAGTACTTC
d_call: .; j_call: TRBJ2-1; clone_size: .; v_call: TRBV27; cdr3_aa: CASSPGSSGYNEQFF; cdr3_nt: TGTGCCAGCAGCCCCGGGAGTAGCGGATACAATGAGCAGTTCTTC
d_call: .; j_call: TRBJ2-2; clone_size: .; v_call: TRBV5-4; cdr3_aa: CASSFATVSPGELFF; cdr3_nt: TGTGCCAGCAGCTTCGCTACGGTGAGCCCCGGGGAGCTGTTTTTT
d_call: .; j_call: TRBJ2-1; clone_size: .; v_call: TRBV6-5; cdr3_aa: CAIRDNHNEQFF; cdr3_nt: TGTGCCATACGGGACAACCATAATGAGCAGTTCTTC
d_call: TRBD2; j_call: TRBJ2-3; clone_size: once; v_call: TRBV23-1; cdr3_aa: CASSHASGYTDTQYF; cdr3_nt: TGCGCCAGCAGTCATGCTAGCGGGTACACAGATACGCAGTATTTT
d_call: TRBD2; j_call: TRBJ2-3; clone_size: once; v_call: TRBV29-1; cdr3_aa: CSVDSGIDTQYF; cdr3_nt: TGCAGCGTTGATAGCGGGATAGATACGCAGTATTTT
d_call: .; j_call: TRBJ1-1; clone_size: .; v_call: TRBV19; cdr3_aa: CASRRLLNTEAFF; cdr3_nt: TGTGCCAGTAGGAGACTCCTAAACACTGAAGCTTTCTTT
d_call: .; j_call: TRBJ2-1; clone_size: .; v_call: TRBV9; cdr3_aa: CASSQQGGEQFF; cdr3_nt: TGTGCCAGCAGCCAGCAGGGTGGTGAGCAGTTCTTC